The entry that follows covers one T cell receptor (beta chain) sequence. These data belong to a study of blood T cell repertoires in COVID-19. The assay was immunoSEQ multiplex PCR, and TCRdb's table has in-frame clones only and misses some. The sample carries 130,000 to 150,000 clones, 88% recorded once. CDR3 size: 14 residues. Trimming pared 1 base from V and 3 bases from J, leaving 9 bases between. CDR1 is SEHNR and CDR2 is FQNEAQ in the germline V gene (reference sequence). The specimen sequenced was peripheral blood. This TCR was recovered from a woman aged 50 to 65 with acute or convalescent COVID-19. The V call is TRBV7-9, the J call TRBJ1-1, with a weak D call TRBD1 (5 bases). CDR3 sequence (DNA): TGTGCCAGCAGCTTAGGCGGAGGGGACACTGAAGCTTTCTTT. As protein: CASSLGGGDTEAFF.